The subject of this entry is one T cell receptor (beta chain). This entry comes from a study of blood T cell repertoires in COVID-19. Whole-study context: Some COVID-19 samples were acute and others convalescent; all came from the United States, Italy and Spain. PBMCs, B-cell-depleted T cells, or T cells provided the cDNA or gDNA that made up the material.

In the source study's methods: Quantification of nucleated cells was approximated via reference gene primer amplification. TCRdb keeps only in-frame clones here, not all; method: immunoSEQ multiplex PCR. V, J and clone size reflect that table, while D and trimming were determined from the DNA. In the table there are 540,000 or so clones, around nine tenths of which are singletons. The sequenced sample consisted of peripheral blood. The receptor's source is a woman aged 45-65 years with COVID-19, enrolled during active disease.

The CDR3 DNA reads TGTGCCAGCAGTGAAGCGTACAGGGCCAATGAGCAGTTCTTC. It is translated as CASSEAYRANEQFF. This rearrangement joins TRBV6-1 to TRBJ2-1, with a possible D match to TRBD1 (6 bases). This CDR3 contains 14 residues. Trimming stripped 0 bases from V and 6 bases from J, with 9 bases between. Germline loops: CDR1 MNHNS, CDR2 SASEGT.